Listed below are T cell receptor beta chains from one sample, sequenced in a study of graft-versus-host responses after intestinal transplantation. Measured with immunoSEQ multiplex PCR; TCRdb has only the in-frame clones, and not every one. This sample has 23,000 or so clones, with more than 85% found just once. This material consisted of PBMCs, taken roughly 41 days after intestinal transplant. The receptors derive from a human patient who received an intestinal transplant, so some T cells may come from the graft donor. The conserved cysteine and the conserved F or W are not part of the CDR3 here.

V: TRBV29-1
J: TRBJ2-1
length: 15
CDR3: SVASGGIAPSYNEQF

V: TRBV5-1
J: TRBJ2-5
length: 9
CDR3: ASSLAETQY

V: TRBV6-1
J: TRBJ2-7
length: 12
CDR3: ASSEQGQGYEQY

V: TRBV21-1
J: TRBJ2-3
length: 16
CDR3: ASSKSRQGPIITDTQY

V: TRBV5-6
J: TRBJ2-1
length: 17
CDR3: ASSWWTGGAERKQNEQF

V: TRBV10-3
J: TRBJ1-5
length: 11
CDR3: AIRGQGNQPQH

V: TRBV10-3
J: TRBJ2-3
length: 14
CDR3: AISDPQRRGADTQY

V: TRBV19
J: TRBJ2-7
length: 15
CDR3: ASSSDPGLATTYEQY

V: TRBV6-6
J: TRBJ2-7
length: 12
CDR3: ASRPHSDSYEQY

V: TRBV27
J: TRBJ1-4
length: 16
CDR3: ASSLYPGQGALNEKLF

V: TRBV5-1
J: TRBJ2-1
length: 14
CDR3: ASSRRLAGVLNEQF

V: TRBV2
J: TRBJ2-5
length: 14
CDR3: ASSEVQTRQGATQY

V: TRBV7-9
J: TRBJ2-1
length: 16
CDR3: ASSPWTSGRRSYNEQF

V: TRBV10-1
J: TRBJ2-1
length: 10
CDR3: ASRDRNNEQF

V: TRBV28
J: TRBJ2-7
length: 11
CDR3: ASSSLQHYEQY

V: TRBV6-1
J: TRBJ2-5
length: 10
CDR3: ASRTGAETQY

V: TRBV7-9
J: TRBJ2-7
length: 14
CDR3: ASSLVASGSSYEQY

V: TRBV27
J: TRBJ2-7
length: 11
CDR3: ASSLSLPYEQY

V: TRBV23-1
J: TRBJ2-4
length: 13
CDR3: ASSPRGVRENIQY

V: TRBV28
J: TRBJ1-2
length: 8
CDR3: ASRSEGYT

V: TRBV28
J: TRBJ2-7
length: 14
CDR3: ASSPGSGQGGNEQY

V: TRBV6-1
J: TRBJ1-1
length: 13
CDR3: ASSLGIWVNTEAF

V: TRBV27
J: TRBJ2-4
length: 12
CDR3: ASPPGEGKNIQY

V: TRBV5-1
J: TRBJ2-5
length: 13
CDR3: ASSRLGNHQETQY

V: TRBV27
J: TRBJ1-1
length: 14
CDR3: ASHKAGDLRNTEAF

V: TRBV9
J: TRBJ2-1
length: 13
CDR3: ASSVTSGGYNEQF

V: TRBV9
J: TRBJ2-7
length: 16
CDR3: ASSARGARDQSSYEQY

V: TRBV10-3
J: TRBJ2-2
length: 15
CDR3: AISDPIAGGGTGELF

V: TRBV6-5
J: TRBJ1-6
length: 13
CDR3: ASSTTQGNRSPLH

V: TRBV5-1
J: TRBJ1-5
length: 17
CDR3: ASSLALALSTGPDQPQH

V: TRBV6-4
J: TRBJ2-1
length: 14
CDR3: ASSAVAGGPYNEQF

V: TRBV9
J: TRBJ2-1
length: 12
CDR3: ATSWGPSVGEQF

V: TRBV12-5
J: TRBJ2-1
length: 10
CDR3: ASGRSETATF

V: TRBV6-5
J: TRBJ2-7
length: 13
CDR3: ASSYSRAGGHEQY

V: TRBV19
J: TRBJ1-3
length: 14
CDR3: ASSAPGTASGNTIY

V: TRBV28
J: TRBJ1-5
length: 14
CDR3: ASSRGTGQGNQPQH

V: TRBV7-3
J: -
length: 13
CDR3: ASSPTGTGMYEQY

V: TRBV28
J: TRBJ2-3
length: 15
CDR3: ASSSPLWRESPDTQY

V: TRBV5-8
J: TRBJ2-2
length: 18
CDR3: ASSLGSWEAPNTHTGELF

V: TRBV9
J: TRBJ1-2
length: 10
CDR3: ASSGRGGGYT

V: TRBV28
J: TRBJ2-5
length: 11
CDR3: ATRGGSQETQY

V: TRBV2
J: TRBJ2-2
length: 11
CDR3: ASRGQNTGELF